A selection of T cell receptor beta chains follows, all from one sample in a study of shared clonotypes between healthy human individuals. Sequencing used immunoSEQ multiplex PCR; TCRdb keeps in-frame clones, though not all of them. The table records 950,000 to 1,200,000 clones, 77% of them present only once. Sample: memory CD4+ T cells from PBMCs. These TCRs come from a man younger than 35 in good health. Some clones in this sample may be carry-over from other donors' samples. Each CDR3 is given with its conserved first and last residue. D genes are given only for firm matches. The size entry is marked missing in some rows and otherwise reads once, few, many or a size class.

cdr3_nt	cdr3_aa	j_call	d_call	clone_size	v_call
TGCGCCAGCAGCTTGGCACCAGGACAGCGCTACGAGCAGTACTTC	CASSLAPGQRYEQYF	TRBJ2-7	.	.	TRBV5-1
TGTGCCAGCAGCTTAGCCCAGGGGGCGGGGAACACTGAAGCTTTCTTT	CASSLAQGAGNTEAFF	TRBJ1-1	TRBD1	.	TRBV7-2
TGTGCCAGCAGTGGACCAGGGACAGGGAGAAACACCATATATTTT	CASSGPGTGRNTIYF	TRBJ1-3	TRBD1	.	TRBV2
TGTGCCACAGGGCTTGGCACAGATACGCAGTATTTT	CATGLGTDTQYF	TRBJ2-3	.	.	TRBV15
TGTGCCAGTAGGGCAGTGGGCCGCTATGGCTACACCTTC	CASRAVGRYGYTF	TRBJ1-2	.	.	TRBV19
TGTGCCAGCAGCTTACTAGCGGGAGAAAGGTGGGGCTCCTACAATGAGCAGTTCTTC	CASSLLAGERWGSYNEQFF	TRBJ2-1	TRBD2	once	TRBV7-8
TGTGCCAGCAGCCATACAGGGGACAGCAATCAGCCCCAGCATTTT	CASSHTGDSNQPQHF	TRBJ1-5	TRBD1	few	TRBV28
TGTGCCTGGAGTGCCACGGGACAGCGGCATCAGCCCCAGCATTTT	CAWSATGQRHQPQHF	TRBJ1-5	TRBD1	.	TRBV30
TGTGCCTGGAGTCCGCCTTGGGGCAGGGGGAGCACTGAAGCTTTCTTT	CAWSPPWGRGSTEAFF	TRBJ1-1	TRBD1	.	TRBV30
TGTGCCAGCGGTCCGGAGGTGCACGAGCAGTACTTC	CASGPEVHEQYF	TRBJ2-7	.	.	TRBV6-1
TGTGCCAGCAGCCACAGGGCTCAATCGGCTGGCTACACCTTC	CASSHRAQSAGYTF	TRBJ1-2	.	.	TRBV5-8
TGCACCAGCAGCCTAAATCTGGTTGGATTGAACACTGAAGCTTTCTTT	CTSSLNLVGLNTEAFF	TRBJ1-1	.	.	TRBV1
TGTGCCAGCCACGCGGGCCAAGAGACCCAGTACTTC	CASHAGQETQYF	TRBJ2-5	.	.	TRBV18
TGTGCCAGCAGCCAAGAAGGGAGGGGAAGAACAGATACGCAGTATTTT	CASSQEGRGRTDTQYF	TRBJ2-3	TRBD2	.	TRBV4-2
TGCGCCAGCAGCTTGGCCGGGCAGCAGAACACTGAAGCTTTCTTT	CASSLAGQQNTEAFF	TRBJ1-1	.	.	TRBV5-1
TGTGCCAGCAGCTCAAGCCAGGTGAACTATGGCTACACCTTC	CASSSSQVNYGYTF	TRBJ1-2	.	few	TRBV11-2
TGCGCCAGCAGCCTCTCCCATGTGGGTGCCTATGGCTACACCTTC	CASSLSHVGAYGYTF	TRBJ1-2	.	.	TRBV23-1
TGTGCCAGCTCTCTCGGGACAGGGTCTGGCTACACCTTC	CASSLGTGSGYTF	TRBJ1-2	TRBD1	few	TRBV18
TGCGCCAGCAGCTTGTCGGTGGATGGGACCCAGTACTTC	CASSLSVDGTQYF	TRBJ2-5	.	.	TRBV5-1
TGTGCCAGCAGTTACAGGGGGAATGAAAAACTGTTTTTT	CASSYRGNEKLFF	TRBJ1-4	.	.	TRBV6-6
TGTGCCAGCAGCACTGGCCTGGGTACTGGGGCCAACGTCCTGACTTTC	CASSTGLGTGANVLTF	TRBJ2-6	.	.	TRBV5-5
TGTGCCAGCAGCCTAGCGGGAGAGTTCCACGAGCAGTACTTC	CASSLAGEFHEQYF	TRBJ2-7	TRBD2	.	TRBV7-6
TGTGCCAGCAGCTACCGGGACCGAAGACAGGGAACGCAGTATTTT	CASSYRDRRQGTQYF	TRBJ2-3	TRBD1	few	TRBV14
TGTGCCAGTAGTATTGCCGGGACAGGGGCTTATCAGCCCCAGCATTTT	CASSIAGTGAYQPQHF	TRBJ1-5	TRBD1	.	TRBV19
TGTGCCAGCAGCTTAGGGACAGGGAATTGGCAGTACTTC	CASSLGTGNWQYF	TRBJ2-5	TRBD1	.	TRBV11-2
TGTGCCAGTTCGGTGGGAAGGCTGCGAGGCAATCAGCCCCAGCATTTT	CASSVGRLRGNQPQHF	TRBJ1-5	.	.	TRBV19
TGCAGTCCAAAGACAGGGGAGGAGCAGTTCTTC	CSPKTGEEQFF	TRBJ2-1	TRBD1	.	TRBV20-1
TGTGCCACCACGACGGGAACAACTAATGAAAAACTGTTTTTT	CATTTGTTNEKLFF	TRBJ1-4	.	few	TRBV6-1
TGCGCCAGCAGCCACGGAGGGGTCGCCGCGAACACCGGGGAGCTGTTTTTT	CASSHGGVAANTGELFF	TRBJ2-2	.	.	TRBV5-1
TGTGCCAGCAGTCACCCAGCGGGAGGGCTACCCTCTGAGGACACCGGGGAGCTGTTTTTT	CASSHPAGGLPSEDTGELFF	TRBJ2-2	TRBD2	.	TRBV4-2
TGCGCCAGCAGCCAAGAAGGTAGCAGGGGTAGGGGAACTGAAGCTTTCTTT	CASSQEGSRGRGTEAFF	TRBJ1-1	.	once	TRBV4-1
TGTGCCAGCTCAGCGGACAGGGCCCGCCTCGAGCAGTACTTC	CASSADRARLEQYF	TRBJ2-7	TRBD1	once	TRBV18
TGCAGTGCCAGGAACTACGAGCAGTACTTC	CSARNYEQYF	TRBJ2-7	.	.	TRBV20-1
TGTGCCTGGACGGGGTTCTATGGCTACACCTTC	CAWTGFYGYTF	TRBJ1-2	.	many	TRBV30
TGTGCCATCAGTGAGGCAGGGCCGAACACCGGGGAGCTGTTTTTT	CAISEAGPNTGELFF	TRBJ2-2	.	.	TRBV10-3
TGTGCCAGCAGTGCTGGGGGTCAGCCCCAGCATTTT	CASSAGGQPQHF	TRBJ1-5	.	.	TRBV6-1
TGCGCCAGCAGCCAAGCGGGTCGGCTAGCGAAAAACACCGGGGAGCTGTTTTTT	CASSQAGRLAKNTGELFF	TRBJ2-2	.	once	TRBV4-1
TGTGCCAGCAGCCCCCTAGCGGGAGGTGGGGAGACCCAGTACTTC	CASSPLAGGGETQYF	TRBJ2-5	TRBD2	.	TRBV2
TGTGCCAGCAGGCTAGCGGGAGGGGGATACGAGCAGTACTTC	CASRLAGGGYEQYF	TRBJ2-7	TRBD2	.	TRBV6-1
TGTGCCAGCAGCCCCACCGGGGGTTGGACTGAAGCTTTCTTT	CASSPTGGWTEAFF	TRBJ1-1	.	.	TRBV7-9
TGTGCCAGCAGCGTAGGTCCAGGGAACAATGAGCAGTTCTTC	CASSVGPGNNEQFF	TRBJ2-1	.	once	TRBV9
TGTGCCACGGATGACAGGTTTTCCTGGTACGAGCAGTACTTC	CATDDRFSWYEQYF	TRBJ2-7	.	.	TRBV28
TGCGCCTCCAGTCTCCTGGCCCCGGGGGCTCAAGAGACCCAGTACTTC	CASSLLAPGAQETQYF	TRBJ2-5	.	.	TRBV5-1
TGTGCCAGCAGTTTGTACCAGGGAGGAAACATTCAGTACTTC	CASSLYQGGNIQYF	TRBJ2-4	.	few	TRBV28
TGTGCCAGCAGGTCGACGTCCACTGAAGCTTTCTTT	CASRSTSTEAFF	TRBJ1-1	.	.	TRBV28
TGCAGTGCTTCCGCGCGAAAGCAGTACTTC	CSASARKQYF	TRBJ2-5	.	.	TRBV20-1
TGCGCCAGCAGCTTGGTAGCGGGAGTTGACGAGCAGTACTTC	CASSLVAGVDEQYF	TRBJ2-7	TRBD2	.	TRBV5-1
TGTGCCATCTCACGGGGGGACGGCGGGCAGCAGTACTTC	CAISRGDGGQQYF	TRBJ2-7	TRBD2	few	TRBV27
TGTGCCAGCAATCGGCCGCTCGGGGAGCTGTTTTTT	CASNRPLGELFF	TRBJ2-2	.	.	TRBV6-6
TGTGCCAGCAGCCATGGGGTAGGCAGGCCCAATGAAAAACTGTTTTTT	CASSHGVGRPNEKLFF	TRBJ1-4	.	.	TRBV7-2
TGTGCCAGCAGTAATCGACAGGGGGCGGCCGTCTATGGCTACACCTTC	CASSNRQGAAVYGYTF	TRBJ1-2	TRBD1	.	TRBV28
TGTGCCAGCAGCAAGGGGGGTATGAGAGATGGCTACACCTTC	CASSKGGMRDGYTF	TRBJ1-2	.	.	TRBV9
TGTGCCAGCAGTTCAGGGGGGATTAACTATGGCTACACCTTC	CASSSGGINYGYTF	TRBJ1-2	TRBD1	.	TRBV28
TGTGCCAGCAGCTATAGGGGACCGGGGGCAGGCGAGACCCAGTACTTC	CASSYRGPGAGETQYF	TRBJ2-5	.	.	TRBV5-6
TGTGCCAGCAGTCGGACAGGGCAGTATGAAAAACTGTTTTTT	CASSRTGQYEKLFF	TRBJ1-4	TRBD1	.	TRBV5-5